These 14 T cell receptor beta chains were sequenced from one sample in a study of cytomegalovirus exposure and HLA in healthy donors. A multiplex PCR was run with 60 Vbeta primers and 13 Jbeta primers. Only in-frame clones appear in the TCRdb table, and some are missing; sequencing was by immunoSEQ multiplex PCR. Of about 150,000 clones listed, roughly 66% were seen once; the top ten hold approximately 1.6%. Material: PBMCs. These receptors originate from a woman between 18 and 29 years old in good health and CMV-seronegative.

The V call is TRBV28, the J call TRBJ2-3; 8 bases are a match to TRBD1. The CDR3 has 16 amino acids. J gave up 2 bases and V 5 bases, and 9 bases lay outside the gene matches. The germline CDR1 and CDR2 sequences are MDHEN and SYDVKM. In DNA form, the CDR3 reads TGTGCCAGCAGTCAGCGCAGGGGGCTTAACACAGATACGCAGTATTTT. Protein sequence: CASSQRRGLNTDTQYF.

J is TRBJ1-2 and V is TRBV19; D possibly corresponds to TRBD1 (6 bases). V lost 2 bases, J lost 4 bases, and 11 bases lay in between. Germline loops: CDR1 LNHDA, CDR2 SQIVND (reference sequence). This CDR3 has 14 residues. CDR3 protein: CASSIKQGAYGYTF. The CDR3 DNA sequence: TGTGCCAGTAGTATAAAACAGGGTGCCTATGGCTACACCTTC.

This chain uses TRBV7-8 with TRBJ2-1, with a weak D call TRBD1 (6 bases). The germline V gene encodes CDR1 SGHVS and CDR2 FQNEAQ. This CDR3 is 15 amino acids long. The V end was cut by 4 bases, the J end by 0 bases, with 10 bases between. The CDR3 spells CASSYQDSSYNEQFF. The CDR3 DNA reads as TGTGCCAGCAGCTACCAGGACAGCTCCTACAATGAGCAGTTCTTC. The entire variable domain, with the rest obtained from reference TRBV7-8 and TRBJ2-1, is as follows: GAGVSQSPRYKVAKRGQDVALRCDPISGHVSLFWYQQALGQGPEFLTYFQNEAQLDKSGLPSDRFFAERPEGSVSTLKIQRTQQEDSAVYLCASSYQDSSYNEQFFGPGTRLTVL.

The V call is TRBV7-2, the J call TRBJ2-3, with D unclear. The length of the CDR3 is 12 residues. The germline V and J ends were trimmed by 5 bases and 6 bases, with 9 bases remaining between them. Germline assignment: CDR1 SGHTA and CDR2 FQGNSA. The CDR3 region has the DNA TGTGCCAGCAGCGGTAGTTCCGATACGCAGTATTTT. Protein: CASSGSSDTQYF.

The rearrangement links TRBV6-5 to TRBJ1-1; 8 positions match TRBD1. The length of the CDR3 is 15 residues. Germline V gene lookup returns CDR1 MNHEY and CDR2 SVGAGI. The V segment lost 0 bases and the J segment 3 bases; nucleotides outside the gene matches: 3. CDR3 sequence (DNA): TGTGCCAGCAGTTACTCAGTGACAGGGGACACTGAAGCTTTCTTT. This encodes CASSYSVTGDTEAFF.

A single count supports this clone. The V call is TRBV2, the J call TRBJ2-7; 10 nucleotides align to TRBD2. The trim removed 1 base at V and 7 bases at J, leaving 10 bases unmatched. The CDR3 is made up of 16 amino acids. Germline-derived CDR1 and CDR2 are SNHLY and FYNNEI. The CDR3 sequence is CASSEDSGRAQEEQYV. The CDR3 region has the DNA TGTGCCAGCAGTGAAGACAGCGGGAGGGCCCAGGAAGAGCAGTACGTC.

V and J are TRBV27 and TRBJ2-7, with TRBD1 identical over 10 bases. The trim removed 6 bases at V and 4 bases at J, leaving 12 bases unmatched. The V gene's germline CDR1 is MNHEY and CDR2 SMNVEV (reference sequence). The CDR3 length is 16 residues. CDR3 bases: TGTGCCAGCAGAAAACCCCGGGACAGGGGATTTTACGAGCAGTACGTC. Encoded protein: CASRKPRDRGFYEQYV.

On this clone itself: This same CDR3 is encoded by further DNA sequences in the sample. The chain recombines TRBV9 with TRBJ1-2, with D possibly TRBD1 on 6 matching bases. Per germline, CDR1 SGDLS and CDR2 YYNGEE. Trimming removed 3 bases at V and 2 bases at J, with 11 bases between. The CDR3 length is 14 residues. The CDR3 DNA reads TGTGCCAGCAGCGCCAGGGGTGGGAACTATGGCTACACCTTC. Translation: CASSARGGNYGYTF.

The V gene is TRBV13, the J gene TRBJ2-4; D gene unclear. Trimming took off 6 bases at V and 9 bases at J, with 18 bases between the two ends. The CDR3 covers 14 residues. Germline CDR1 PRHDT, CDR2 FYEKMQ (reference sequence). This chain's CDR3 is CASSSGSFKGIQYF. Here the CDR3 DNA reads TGTGCCAGCAGTTCCGGGTCGTTCAAAGGCATTCAGTACTTC.

The rearrangement joins TRBV4-3 to TRBJ2-1, with 11 positions matching TRBD2. CDR1 and CDR2 (germline): LGHNA, YSLEER. CDR3 length equals 17 residues. The V gene end was trimmed by 4 bases and the J gene end by 1 base; junction bases not matched to a gene: 6. CDR3 sequence reads: CASSPDLAGGSYNEQFF. The CDR3 DNA is TGCGCCAGCAGCCCCGACCTAGCGGGAGGTTCCTACAATGAGCAGTTCTTC.

The chain joins TRBV11-3 to TRBJ2-2; TRBD2 aligns across 14 bases. Losses at the gene ends were 4 bases for V and 5 bases for J; bases not matched to a gene: 6. Germline CDR1 and CDR2: SGHNT and YENEEA. The CDR3 is 17 residues long. This CDR3 is CASSSGLAGVGTGELFF. Written as DNA, the CDR3 is TGTGCCAGCAGCTCGGGACTAGCGGGAGTTGGAACCGGGGAGCTGTTTTTT. Full variable domain (outside the CDR3, taken from reference TRBV11-3 and TRBJ2-2): EAGVVQSPRYKIIEKKQPVAFWCNPISGHNTLYWYLQNLGQGPELLIRYENEEAVDDSQLPKDRFSAERLKGVDSTLKIQPAELGDSAVYLCASSSGLAGVGTGELFFGEGSRLTVL.

In this sample, this clone turned up once. The genes are TRBV28 and TRBJ1-1; D gene unclear. V was clipped by 2 bases and J by 1 base, with 8 bases between them. The CDR3 totals 14 residues. Germline V CDR1 and CDR2: MDHEN, SYDVKM. CDR3 in DNA: TGTGCCAGCAGTTTAGGTTCCAGGAACACTGAAGCTTTCTTT. Its protein is CASSLGSRNTEAFF.

The gene calls are TRBV7-9 and TRBJ1-5, with a possible D match to TRBD1 (6 bases). Trimming stripped 6 bases from V and 2 bases from J, with 14 bases between. The CDR3 loop spans 15 amino acids. In germline, CDR1 is SEHNR, CDR2 FQNEAQ (reference sequence). The CDR3 loop is CASRGATRGNQPQHF. The CDR3 DNA sequence: TGTGCCAGCAGGGGGGCCACGAGAGGCAATCAGCCCCAGCATTTT.

The chain joins TRBV11-3 to TRBJ2-7; TRBD2 is a possible D gene (6 bases). Germline assignment: CDR1 SGHNT and CDR2 YENEEA. CDR3 length: 13 residues. V was cut by 1 base and J by 3 bases, with 7 bases left in between. CDR3 loop: CASSLGRDYEQYV. CDR3 nucleotides: TGTGCCAGCAGCTTAGGGAGGGACTACGAGCAGTACGTC.